This TCR beta chain was found in a study of molecular identifiers for immune sequencing clone quantification. The CDR3 totals 15 residues. Germline CDR1 is DFQATT and CDR2 is SNEGSKA (reference sequence). V was shortened by 1 base and J by 0 bases, with 11 bases between the two germline ends. This clonotype was seen many times. TCRdb re-called the PCR reads with MiXCR, one entry per CDR3 protein. The sample holds about 630,000 distinct CDR3 sequences; 25% are singletons and the top ten take 0.6% to 0.9%. The chain combines TRBV20-1 with TRBJ2-3; no definite D call. Source material: naive CD8+ T cells from blood, with Jurkat cell RNA spiked in. Subset described: FACS-sorted CD8+CD4-CCR7+CD45RA+ naive T cells. This clonotype was obtained from a human donor in good health. Some libraries in this study had Jurkat cell RNA spiked in. For the CDR3, the DNA is TGCAGTGCTAGAGCATCGACAAACAGCACAGATACGCAGTATTTT. This sequence encodes CSARASTNSTDTQYF.